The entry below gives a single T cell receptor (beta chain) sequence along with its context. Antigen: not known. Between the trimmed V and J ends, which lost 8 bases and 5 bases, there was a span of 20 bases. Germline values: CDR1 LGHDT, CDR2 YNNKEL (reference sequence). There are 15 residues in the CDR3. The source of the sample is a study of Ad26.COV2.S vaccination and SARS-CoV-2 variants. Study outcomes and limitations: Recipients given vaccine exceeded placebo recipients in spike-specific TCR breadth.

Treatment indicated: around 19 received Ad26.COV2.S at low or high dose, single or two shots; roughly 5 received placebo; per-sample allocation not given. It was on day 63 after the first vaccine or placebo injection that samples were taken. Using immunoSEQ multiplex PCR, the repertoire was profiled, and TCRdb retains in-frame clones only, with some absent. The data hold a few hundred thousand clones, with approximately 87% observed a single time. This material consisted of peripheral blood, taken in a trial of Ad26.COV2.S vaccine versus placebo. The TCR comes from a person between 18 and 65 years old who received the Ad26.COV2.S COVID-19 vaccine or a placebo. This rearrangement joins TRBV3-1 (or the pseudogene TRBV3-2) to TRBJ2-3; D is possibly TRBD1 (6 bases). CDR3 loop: CASQKGSGALDTQYF. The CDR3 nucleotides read TGTGCCAGCCAGAAGGGGTCAGGGGCACTAGATACGCAGTATTTT.